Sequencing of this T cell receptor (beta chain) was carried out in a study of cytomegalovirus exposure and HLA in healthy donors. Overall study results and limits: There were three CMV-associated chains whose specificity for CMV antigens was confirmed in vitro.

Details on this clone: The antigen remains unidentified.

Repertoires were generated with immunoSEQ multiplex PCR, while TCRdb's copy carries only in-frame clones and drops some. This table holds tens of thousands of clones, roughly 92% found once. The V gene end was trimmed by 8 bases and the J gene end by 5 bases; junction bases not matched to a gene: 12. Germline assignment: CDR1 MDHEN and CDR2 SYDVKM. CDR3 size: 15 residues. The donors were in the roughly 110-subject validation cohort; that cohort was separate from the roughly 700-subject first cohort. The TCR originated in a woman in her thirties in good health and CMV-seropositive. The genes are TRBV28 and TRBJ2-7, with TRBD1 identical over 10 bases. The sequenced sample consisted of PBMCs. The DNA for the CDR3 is TGTGCCAGCTCCATAGCCGGGACAGGGGTGCACGAGCAGTACTTC. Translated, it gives CASSIAGTGVHEQYF. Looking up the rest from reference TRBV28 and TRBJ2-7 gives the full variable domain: DVKVTQSSRYLVKRTGEKVFLECVQDMDHENMFWYRQDPGLGLRLIYFSYDVKMKEKGDIPEGYSVSREKKERFSLILESASTNQTSMYLCASSIAGTGVHEQYFGPGTRLTVT.